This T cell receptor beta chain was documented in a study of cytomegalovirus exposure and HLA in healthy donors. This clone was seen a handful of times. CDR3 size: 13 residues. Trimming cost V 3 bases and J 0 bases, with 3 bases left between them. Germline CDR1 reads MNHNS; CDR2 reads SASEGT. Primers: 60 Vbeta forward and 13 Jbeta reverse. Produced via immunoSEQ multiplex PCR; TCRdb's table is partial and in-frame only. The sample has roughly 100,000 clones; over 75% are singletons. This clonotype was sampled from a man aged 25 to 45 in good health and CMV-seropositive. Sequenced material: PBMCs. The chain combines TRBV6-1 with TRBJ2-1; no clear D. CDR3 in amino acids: CASSDYSYNEQFF. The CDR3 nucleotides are TGTGCCAGCAGTGACTACTCCTACAATGAGCAGTTCTTC.